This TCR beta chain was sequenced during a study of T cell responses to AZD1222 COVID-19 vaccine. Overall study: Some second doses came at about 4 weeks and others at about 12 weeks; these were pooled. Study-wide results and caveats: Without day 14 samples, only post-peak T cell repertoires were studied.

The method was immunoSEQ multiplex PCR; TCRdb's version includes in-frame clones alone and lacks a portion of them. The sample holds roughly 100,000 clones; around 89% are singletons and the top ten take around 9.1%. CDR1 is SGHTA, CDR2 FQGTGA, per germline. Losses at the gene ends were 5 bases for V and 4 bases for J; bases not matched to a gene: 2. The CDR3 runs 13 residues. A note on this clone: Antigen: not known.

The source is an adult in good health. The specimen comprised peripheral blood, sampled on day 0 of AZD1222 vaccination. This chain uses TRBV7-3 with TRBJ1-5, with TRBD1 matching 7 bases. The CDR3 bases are TGTGCCAGCAGCCCGACAGGGAATCAGCCCCAGCATTTT. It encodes CASSPTGNQPQHF.